These 32 T cell receptor beta chains were sequenced from one sample in a study of OX40 agonist ivuxolimab in advanced cancers. The repertoire was sequenced with immunoSEQ multiplex PCR; TCRdb's copy has only in-frame clones and lacks some. The sample holds about 45,000 clones, about nine tenths seen once. This specimen was CD4+ or CD8+ T cells sorted from blood, taken in a trial of the OX40 agonist ivuxolimab. The receptors shown here come from an adult with an advanced solid tumor such as melanoma, head and neck, liver or kidney cancer.

This clone was counted between two and nine times. This chain connects TRBV9 to TRBJ2-4; possibly TRBD2 for D (5 bases). The CDR3 extends over 15 amino acids. Germline V CDR1 and CDR2: SGDLS, YYNGEE. Trimming shortened V by 0 bases and J by 1 base, and 8 bases separated the two germline ends. The CDR3 is CASSVGSGAKNIQYF. CDR3 DNA: TGTGCCAGCAGCGTAGGGTCGGGGGCCAAAAACATTCAGTACTTC.

This clone has just one count. The genes are TRBV27 and TRBJ1-5; the match to TRBD1 covers 8 bases. V gave up 5 bases and J gave up 1 base; unmatched junction bases: 1. The length of the CDR3 is 14 residues. CDR1 is MNHEY, CDR2 SMNVEV, per germline (reference sequence). The CDR3 here is CASSTGGSNQPQHF. The CDR3 DNA follows: TGTGCCAGCAGTACAGGGGGGAGCAATCAGCCCCAGCATTTT.

The V gene is TRBV28, the J gene TRBJ2-5; D remains unclear. The germline CDR1 and CDR2 sequences are MDHEN and SYDVKM. CDR3 length: 13 amino acids. Trimming took 6 bases from V and 4 from J, leaving 12 bases between them. The CDR3 sequence: CASSRPGTETQYF. DNA of the CDR3: TGTGCCAGCAGCCGACCAGGAACAGAGACCCAGTACTTC.

CDR3 residues: CASSPQREGGTDTQYF. DNA of the CDR3: TGTGCCAGTAGTCCCCAGCGGGAGGGAGGCACAGATACGCAGTATTTT. The chain employs TRBV19 and TRBJ2-3; 10 bases are a match to TRBD2. After removal of 5 bases from V and 1 base from J, the junction contained 6 bases not matched to a gene. CDR1 is LNHDA and CDR2 is SQIVND in the germline V gene (reference sequence). CDR3 length: 16 residues.

The CDR3 sequence is CAWSPGLALDTQYF. The DNA of the CDR3 is TGTGCCTGGAGTCCGGGACTAGCATTAGATACGCAGTATTTT. V gene TRBV30 combines with J gene TRBJ2-3; TRBD2 aligns across 9 bases. CDR3 length equals 14 residues. J was trimmed by 5 bases and V by 2 bases; bases with no gene match: 5. Per germline, CDR1 GTSNPN and CDR2 SVGIG (reference sequence).

The table lists this clone with a count of one. J is TRBJ2-1 and V is TRBV14, with D unclear. The CDR3 covers 11 residues. CDR1 and CDR2 (germline): SGHDN, FVKESK. V lost 1 base to trimming and J lost 10 bases, with 5 bases between them. The CDR3 here is CASSQGPEQFF. CDR3 DNA: TGTGCCAGCAGCCAAGGGCCCGAGCAGTTCTTC.

The rearrangement uses TRBV19 and TRBJ2-6; D gene ambiguous. This CDR3 spans 17 amino acids. CDR1 LNHDA and CDR2 SQIVND come from the germline V gene (reference sequence). Between the trimmed V and J ends, which lost 7 bases and 0 bases, there was a span of 16 bases. CDR3 sequence reads: CASTFQASISGANVLTF. CDR3 DNA sequence: TGTGCCAGTACGTTCCAGGCTTCTATCTCTGGGGCCAACGTCCTGACTTTC.

The chain couples TRBV9 to TRBJ2-5; D may be TRBD2 (5 bases). The V gene's germline CDR1 is SGDLS and CDR2 YYNGEE. There are 15 residues in the CDR3. Trimming stripped 0 bases from V and 4 bases from J, with 13 bases between. This chain's CDR3 is CASSVGFSEGETQYF. CDR3 in DNA: TGTGCCAGCAGCGTAGGCTTTAGCGAGGGAGAGACCCAGTACTTC.

The V gene is TRBV27, the J gene TRBJ2-5; 9 nucleotides align to TRBD2. The ends lost 5 bases at V and 4 bases at J; junction bases unmatched: 20. The CDR3 length is 19 residues. The germline CDR1 and CDR2 sequences are MNHEY and SMNVEV (reference sequence). The DNA of the CDR3 is TGTGCCAGCAGTGCCACATTCGTGGCGGGAGGGCCATTGGGAGAGACCCAGTACTTC. Translation gives CASSATFVAGGPLGETQYF.

This rearrangement joins TRBV4-1 to TRBJ1-3; D uncertain. This CDR3 spans 15 amino acids. The germline V gene encodes CDR1 MGHRA and CDR2 YSYEKL. V dropped 0 bases and J dropped 2 bases, with 8 bases sitting between them. CDR3 in DNA: TGCGCCAGCAGCCAAGATATGGCAGCTGGAAACACCATATATTTT. It is translated as CASSQDMAAGNTIYF.

This chain uses TRBV18 with TRBJ2-5; D remains ambiguous. CDR3 size: 15 residues. V was trimmed by 6 bases and J by 4 bases, leaving 18 bases between them. CDR1 is KGHSH, CDR2 LQKENI, per germline. The CDR3 loop is CASSPTATGRETQYF. In DNA, the CDR3 is TGTGCCAGCTCTCCGACGGCTACGGGTCGAGAGACCCAGTACTTC.

The chain uses TRBV30 and TRBJ2-3; maybe TRBD2 (6 bases). The germline CDR1 and CDR2 sequences are GTSNPN and SVGIG (reference sequence). This CDR3 is built from 14 residues. V lost 4 bases to trimming and J lost 4 bases, with 15 bases between them. The CDR3 DNA reads TGTGCCTGGACTCCGGGGGTCTTAGCAGATACGCAGTATTTT. It yields the protein CAWTPGVLADTQYF.

A word on this clone: Different DNA sequences within this sample yield the same CDR3. This chain connects TRBV9 to TRBJ2-2; the D is unclear. The CDR3 extends over 12 amino acids. The germline V and J ends were trimmed by 0 bases and 4 bases, with 1 base remaining between them. Per the germline V gene, CDR1 is SGDLS and CDR2 is YYNGEE. CDR3 in amino acids: CASSVVTGELFF. CDR3 coding DNA: TGTGCCAGCAGCGTAGTCACCGGGGAGCTGTTTTTT.

The V and J genes are TRBV6-1 and TRBJ2-5, with TRBD1 as a possible D gene (7 bases). The J call may be faulty, since TRBJ2-7 better matches the DNA end. CDR1 is MNHNS and CDR2 is SASEGT in the germline V gene. CDR3 length equals 13 residues. The CDR3 here is CASRRDSSYEQYF. For the CDR3, the DNA is TGTGCCAGCCGGCGGGACAGCTCCTACGAGCAGTACTTC.

The rearrangement uses TRBV19 and TRBJ2-5; 9 bases fit TRBD2. The CDR3 is 14 residues long. The V segment lost 7 bases and the J segment 4 bases; nucleotides outside the gene matches: 7. CDR1 is LNHDA and CDR2 is SQIVND in the germline V gene (reference sequence). DNA of the CDR3: TGTGCCAGTACTAGCGGGGCAGCGGGAGAGACCCAGTACTTC. The encoded protein is CASTSGAAGETQYF.

This chain uses TRBV19 with TRBJ2-2; D gene ambiguous. Trimming removed 0 bases from V and 9 bases from J, with 8 bases in between. The germline V gene encodes CDR1 LNHDA and CDR2 SQIVND (reference sequence). The CDR3 sequence is 13 residues long. The CDR3 loop reads CASSIEPDRELFF. CDR3 DNA sequence: TGTGCCAGTAGTATAGAGCCCGACCGGGAGCTGTTTTTT.

The rearrangement uses TRBV28 and TRBJ1-2, with 8 positions matching TRBD1. The CDR3 has 14 residues. Germline V gene lookup returns CDR1 MDHEN and CDR2 SYDVKM. J gave up 2 bases and V 6 bases, and 5 bases lay outside the gene matches. The CDR3 DNA sequence: TGTGCCAGCAGGCGGACAGGGCTGAACTATGGCTACACCTTC. It specifies CASRRTGLNYGYTF.

The chain combines TRBV5-4 with TRBJ2-5, with 7 bases that match TRBD1. J gave up 4 bases and V 3 bases, and 6 bases lay outside the gene matches. Germline V gene data show CDR1 as SGHNT and CDR2 as YYREEE (reference sequence). This CDR3 is 14 amino acids long. The CDR3 region has the DNA TGTGCCAGCAGCTGGGCCCGGGACAGAGAGACCCAGTACTTC. Residues: CASSWARDRETQYF.

The rearrangement uses TRBV28 and TRBJ2-7; perhaps TRBD2 as D (5 bases). This CDR3 contains 17 residues. Deletions cut 6 bases from V and 3 bases from J, with 24 bases between. Germline-derived CDR1 and CDR2 are MDHEN and SYDVKM. CDR3 sequence (DNA): TGTGCCAGCAGCCAACTCCCGGGCCGGACTCTCCACTACGAGCAGTACTTC. As protein: CASSQLPGRTLHYEQYF.

The chain recombines TRBV29-1 with TRBJ2-3; maybe TRBD2 (6 bases). Looked up from germline, CDR1 is SQVTM and CDR2 is ANQGSEA. The CDR3 has 12 amino acids. V lost 6 bases and J lost 8, with 15 bases in between. Here the CDR3 reads CSVGRDFTTQYF. The CDR3 DNA sequence: TGCAGCGTAGGGCGGGATTTTACTACGCAGTATTTT.

This clone was detected once. The chain employs TRBV14 and TRBJ1-3, with unresolved D. CDR3 size: 16 residues. The V end was cut by 5 bases, the J end by 0 bases, with 14 bases between. The germline V gene encodes CDR1 SGHDN and CDR2 FVKESK. The CDR3 loop is CASSTFPPISGNTIYF. CDR3 nucleotides: TGTGCCAGCAGCACCTTCCCACCAATCTCTGGAAACACCATATATTTT.

The chain employs TRBV10-3 and TRBJ2-1; tentative D call: TRBD1 (6 bases). The CDR3 spans 15 residues. V lost 5 bases to trimming and J lost 4 bases, with 15 bases between them. Per the germline V gene, CDR1 is ENHRY and CDR2 is SYGVKD. The CDR3 loop reads CAISIGAGAYNEQFF. CDR3 nucleotides: TGTGCCATCAGTATTGGGGCAGGGGCTTACAATGAGCAGTTCTTC.

This chain links TRBV4-2 with TRBJ2-7; no clear D gene. This CDR3 comprises 14 residues. Trimming stripped 0 bases from V and 7 bases from J, with 13 bases between. Germline CDR1 is LGHNA and CDR2 is YNFKEQ. This chain's CDR3 is CASSQDIPEREQYF. CDR3 in DNA: TGTGCCAGCAGCCAAGATATCCCCGAACGTGAGCAGTACTTC.

This chain connects TRBV5-1 to TRBJ2-7; 8 bases align to TRBD1. The junction had 5 bases not matched to a gene; V was cut back by 4 bases and J by 2 bases. The CDR3 has 14 amino acids. Germline V gene lookup returns CDR1 SGHRS and CDR2 YFSETQ. CDR3 nucleotide sequence: TGCGCCAGCAGCCTCGGACAGGGACCCTACGAGCAGTACTTC. Amino acid sequence: CASSLGQGPYEQYF.

The chain employs TRBV7-8 and TRBJ2-4; 8 nucleotides match TRBD1. Trimming removed 1 base from V and 4 bases from J; junction bases left unmatched: 6. CDR1 is SGHVS and CDR2 is FQNEAQ in the germline V gene. The CDR3 consists of 16 residues. The CDR3 DNA sequence: TGTGCCAGCAGCTTAGGAGGTACAGGGGGGAAAAACATTCAGTACTTC. This translates into CASSLGGTGGKNIQYF.

The V and J genes are TRBV5-6 and TRBJ2-5; D may be TRBD2 (6 bases). The germline CDR1 and CDR2 sequences are SGHDT and YYEEEE. The CDR3 length is 13 residues. V shed 7 bases and J shed 4 bases, with 14 bases lying between them. Written as DNA, the CDR3 is TGTGCCAGCTGGAGGGACCAGGGAGAGACCCAGTACTTC. Translation: CASWRDQGETQYF.

This clone was observed a handful of times. The chain employs TRBV5-1 and TRBJ1-1; maybe TRBD1 (5 bases). V was cut by 4 bases and J by 6 bases, with 13 bases left in between. Germline CDR1 is SGHRS and CDR2 is YFSETQ. The CDR3 length is 13 residues. In nucleotides, the CDR3 is TGCGCCAGCAGCGTGGATGCGGGGGCTGAAGCTTTCTTT. It encodes CASSVDAGAEAFF.

This clone was observed a few times. This rearrangement joins TRBV28 to TRBJ2-7; 7 bases agree with TRBD1. Trimming at V came to 4 bases and at J to 3 bases, leaving 6 bases not matched to a gene. Germline lookup yields CDR1 MDHEN and CDR2 SYDVKM. CDR3 length equals 14 residues. Here the CDR3 reads CASSSWTGHYEQYF. The CDR3 nucleotides are TGTGCCAGCAGTTCTTGGACAGGACACTACGAGCAGTACTTC.

The CDR3 DNA follows: TGTGCCAGCAGCAATCGACAGGGGGCTCACACCATATATTTT. Residues: CASSNRQGAHTIYF. The chain employs TRBV7-9 and TRBJ1-3; 10 nucleotides align to TRBD1. The CDR3 is made up of 14 amino acids. The trim removed 5 bases at V and 8 bases at J, leaving 6 bases unmatched. Germline V gene sequence: CDR1 SEHNR, CDR2 FQNEAQ (reference sequence). Looking up the rest from reference TRBV7-9 and TRBJ1-3 gives the full variable domain: DTGVSQNPRHKITKRGQNVTFRCDPISEHNRLYWYRQTLGQGPEFLTYFQNEAQLEKSRLLSDRFSAERPKGSFSTLEIQRTEQGDSAMYLCASSNRQGAHTIYFGEGSWLTVV.

The gene calls are TRBV15 and TRBJ2-3; TRBD2 agrees at 11 bases. The CDR3 spans 17 residues. After removal of 3 bases from V and 2 bases from J, the junction contained 7 bases not matched to a gene. The V gene's germline CDR1 is LNHNV and CDR2 YYDKDF (reference sequence). CDR3 sequence: CATSRRLAGRYTDTQYF. CDR3 DNA: TGTGCCACCAGCAGGAGACTAGCGGGACGATACACAGATACGCAGTATTTT. Based on the CDR3 plus reference TRBV15 and TRBJ2-3, the full variable domain is DAMVIQNPRYQVTQFGKPVTLSCSQTLNHNVMYWYQQKSSQAPKLLFHYYDKDFNNEADTPDNFQSRRPNTSFCFLDIRSPGLGDTAMYLCATSRRLAGRYTDTQYFGPGTRLTVL.

This clone was detected only once. The V gene is TRBV9, the J gene TRBJ2-1; D may be TRBD2 (5 bases). Trimming cost V 5 bases and J 1 base, with 13 bases left between them. The CDR3 is 15 residues long. Germline loops: CDR1 SGDLS, CDR2 YYNGEE. The CDR3 loop is CASSAGIASYNEQFF. The CDR3 region has the DNA TGTGCCAGCAGTGCCGGGATTGCATCCTACAATGAGCAGTTCTTC.

J is TRBJ2-1 and V is TRBV18; 7 bases match TRBD2. Germline CDR1 and CDR2: KGHSH and LQKENI. CDR3 size: 15 residues. After removal of 0 bases from V and 4 bases from J, the junction contained 3 bases not matched to a gene. CDR3: CASSPPASGYNEQFF. CDR3 nucleotide sequence: TGTGCCAGCTCACCACCGGCTAGCGGATACAATGAGCAGTTCTTC.